The 18 T cell receptor beta chains presented below share a single source sample, sequenced in a study of cytomegalovirus exposure and HLA in healthy donors. The PCR was carried out with 60 Vbeta primers and 13 Jbeta primers. TCRdb's copy holds only in-frame clones and misses some; the assay was immunoSEQ multiplex PCR. The repertoire includes 150,000 to 200,000 clones, roughly 85% of them detected once, and about 4.6% sits in the top ten. What was sequenced was PBMCs. The receptors derive from a woman aged 30 to 39 in good health and CMV-seropositive.

The chain is built from TRBV7-8 and TRBJ1-2; 8 nucleotides match TRBD1. The V gene end was trimmed by 3 bases and the J gene end by 4 bases; junction bases not matched to a gene: 13. The germline CDR1 and CDR2 sequences are SGHVS and FQNEAQ. The CDR3 extends over 17 amino acids. CDR3 sequence reads: CASSFSIAAGGTYGYTF. CDR3 nucleotides: TGTGCCAGCAGCTTCAGTATTGCGGCAGGGGGCACCTATGGCTACACCTTC.

The rearrangement uses TRBV5-6 and TRBJ2-2, with D unresolved. V lost 2 bases and J 4 bases, leaving 12 bases between the germline ends. The CDR3 consists of 15 residues. Germline V gives CDR1 SGHDT, CDR2 YYEEEE. CDR3 region: CASSFGGDPTGELFF. The CDR3 DNA reads TGTGCCAGCAGCTTCGGCGGAGATCCCACCGGGGAGCTGTTTTTT.

The chain is built from TRBV7-2 and TRBJ2-1; D not certain. The germline V gene has CDR1 SGHTA and CDR2 FQGNSA. This CDR3 has 14 amino acids. The V end lost 1 base, the J end lost 3 bases, and 7 bases lay between the germline ends. The CDR3 loop reads CASSLEILYNEQFF. In nucleotides, the CDR3 is TGTGCCAGCAGCTTAGAAATCCTCTACAATGAGCAGTTCTTC.

This chain links TRBV19 with TRBJ1-1; D unresolved. V was clipped by 5 bases and J by 6 bases, with 19 bases between them. The V gene's germline CDR1 is LNHDA and CDR2 SQIVND (reference sequence). The CDR3 totals 15 residues. The CDR3: CASSLPVEGGPEAFF. In DNA, the CDR3 is TGTGCCAGTAGTCTCCCCGTAGAGGGAGGACCTGAAGCTTTCTTT.

The rearrangement links TRBV14 to TRBJ1-4; D might be TRBD1 (6 bases). Trimming shortened V by 4 bases and J by 7 bases, and 13 bases separated the two germline ends. The CDR3 totals 14 residues. CDR1 SGHDN and CDR2 FVKESK come from the germline V gene. The CDR3 sequence is CASSPPGTSEKLFF. DNA for the CDR3: TGTGCCAGCAGCCCCCCCGGGACATCTGAAAAACTGTTTTTT.

This clone was seen only a few times. V gene TRBV4-1 combines with J gene TRBJ1-5, with D possibly matching TRBD1 (6 bases). The CDR3 runs to 15 residues. CDR1 MGHRA and CDR2 YSYEKL come from the germline V gene. Trimming cost V 4 bases and J 0 bases, with 10 bases left between them. This chain's CDR3 is CASSLRTVSNQPQHF. CDR3 nucleotide sequence: TGCGCCAGCAGCCTAAGGACAGTTAGCAATCAGCCCCAGCATTTT.

The J gene is TRBJ2-5, the V gene TRBV11-3, with TRBD2 identical over 13 bases. This CDR3 has 16 residues. Germline V gene data show CDR1 as SGHNT and CDR2 as YENEEA. Losses at the gene ends were 7 bases for V and 1 base for J; bases not matched to a gene: 6. CDR3 residues: CASTPGLAGRQETQYF. The CDR3 coding sequence is TGTGCCAGCACCCCGGGACTAGCGGGACGCCAAGAGACCCAGTACTTC.

This chain joins TRBV7-2 and TRBJ1-5; D gene uncertain. CDR1 SGHTA and CDR2 FQGNSA come from the germline V gene. V was pared by 5 bases and J by 0 bases, with 14 bases between. The CDR3 has 16 residues. CDR3: CASSLESGYSNQPQHF. CDR3 DNA: TGTGCCAGCAGCCTAGAGTCCGGTTATAGCAATCAGCCCCAGCATTTT.

The chain combines TRBV5-1 with TRBJ2-3; 7 nucleotides line up with TRBD2. V shed 4 bases and J 1 base; nucleotides not matched to a gene: 0. Germline V gives CDR1 SGHRS, CDR2 YFSETQ. The CDR3 length is 13 residues. CDR3 DNA sequence: TGCGCCAGCAGCGGGGGGGGCACAGATACGCAGTATTTT. Its translation: CASSGGGTDTQYF.

This clone showed up just a few times. The chain carries TRBV6-4 and TRBJ1-6, with TRBD1 matching over 9 bases. This CDR3 contains 15 residues. Per the germline V gene, CDR1 is MRHNA and CDR2 is SNTAGT. Germline trimming cut 3 bases from V and 5 bases from J; bases unmatched to any gene: 2. The CDR3 DNA sequence: TGTGCCAGCAGTGAACGGACAGGGGATAATTCACCCCTCCACTTT. Its translation is CASSERTGDNSPLHF.

The V and J genes are TRBV7-8 and TRBJ2-7, with no clear D. This CDR3 spans 14 amino acids. The germline CDR1 and CDR2 sequences are SGHVS and FQNEAQ. Deletions cut 0 bases from V and 4 bases from J, with 10 bases between. The CDR3: CASSLASSSYEQYF. CDR3 sequence (DNA): TGTGCCAGCAGCTTAGCGTCGTCCAGTTACGAGCAGTACTTC.

J is TRBJ1-1 and V is TRBV27, with a possible D match to TRBD1 (6 bases). From germline, CDR1 is MNHEY and CDR2 SMNVEV (reference sequence). The CDR3 runs 12 residues. Trimming left V 8 bases short and J 2 bases short, with 9 bases between. The CDR3 sequence: CASSGQNTEAFF. The CDR3, as DNA: TGTGCCAGCTCGGGACAAAACACTGAAGCTTTCTTT.

The rearrangement uses TRBV4-3 and TRBJ2-7; TRBD2 might be the D (6 bases). V lost 0 bases, J lost 2 bases, and 11 bases lay in between. The CDR3 sequence is 15 residues long. Germline lookup yields CDR1 LGHNA and CDR2 YSLEER. As DNA, the CDR3 is TGCGCCAGCAGCCAAGATTTGCGGAGGGCCTACGAGCAGTACTTC. Amino acids: CASSQDLRRAYEQYF.

The chain recombines TRBV4-3 with TRBJ2-7; D is unresolved. The CDR3 is 14 residues long. Trimming took off 0 bases at V and 2 bases at J, with 8 bases between the two ends. CDR1 LGHNA and CDR2 YSLEER come from the germline V gene. The chain's CDR3 is CASSQDTGAYEQYF. The CDR3 coding sequence is TGCGCCAGCAGCCAAGATACCGGAGCCTACGAGCAGTACTTC.

CDR3: CASSRLVYNEQFF. The CDR3 DNA sequence: TGTGCCAGCAGTCGACTAGTTTACAATGAGCAGTTCTTC. This chain uses TRBV6-1 with TRBJ2-1; TRBD2 is a possible D gene (6 bases). Germline assignment: CDR1 MNHNS and CDR2 SASEGT. This CDR3 spans 13 amino acids. V lost 5 bases and J 4 bases, leaving 9 bases between the germline ends.

The chain joins TRBV12-5 to TRBJ1-5; no firm D call. CDR3 length equals 14 residues. Trimming removed 3 bases from V and 5 bases from J, with 11 bases in between. Germline loops: CDR1 LGHNT, CDR2 FRNRAP. The CDR3 sequence: CASGLSGNYQPQHF. The CDR3 nucleotides read TGTGCTAGTGGTTTATCAGGTAATTATCAGCCCCAGCATTTT. Supplemented by reference TRBV12-5 and TRBJ1-5, the full variable domain reads DARVTQTPRHKVTEMGQEVTMRCQPILGHNTVFWYRQTMMQGLELLAYFRNRAPLDDSGMPKDRFSAEMPDATLATLKIQPSEPRDSAVYFCASGLSGNYQPQHFGDGTRLSIL.

The genes are TRBV6-5 and TRBJ2-1; possibly TRBD2 for D (6 bases). CDR1 is MNHEY, CDR2 SVGAGI, per germline. This CDR3 has 14 residues. V was trimmed by 10 bases and J by 4 bases, leaving 17 bases between them. CDR3 loop: CATHGLPAYNEQFF. CDR3 DNA sequence: TGTGCCACCCATGGACTACCCGCGTACAATGAGCAGTTCTTC.

This clone was seen just once. This rearrangement joins TRBV7-2 to TRBJ1-4, with D unresolved. The CDR3 loop spans 16 amino acids. V shed 1 base and J shed 0 bases, with 9 bases lying between them. Germline CDR1 reads SGHTA; CDR2 reads FQGNSA. In nucleotides, the CDR3 is TGTGCCAGCAGCTTAGAAGGAGGTTCAACTAATGAAAAACTGTTTTTT. It yields the protein CASSLEGGSTNEKLFF.